This T cell receptor beta chain was recorded in a study of beta chain features in type 1 diabetes. On the study more broadly: Cells sorted and examined across all samples totaled more than 95,000,000.

Reverse transcription of all isolated RNA meant that expressed TCRB transcripts were sequenced. Method: immunoSEQ multiplex PCR; TCRdb's copy keeps in-frame clones and lacks some. The data show under 800,000 clones, around 16% seen once. On this clone: Its specificity is not known.

General observations from the study: There was a moderate but significant shortening of TCRB CDR3s in all four CD4+ subsets of Type 1 diabetes patients. Among patients, naive, central memory and Treg TCRB repertoires appeared more similar than among healthy donors.

Germline lookup yields CDR1 PRHDT and CDR2 FYEKMQ (reference sequence). With 5 bases removed from V and 0 bases from J, the gap between germline ends came to 8 bases. The CDR3 contains 14 residues. J is TRBJ2-4 and V is TRBV13; D is unclear. The sample consisted of naive CD4+ T cells from blood. This receptor was taken from a man between 18 and 29 years old in good health. The CDR3 region is CASSRVGAKNIQYF. DNA for the CDR3: TGTGCCAGCAGCAGGGTCGGAGCCAAAAACATTCAGTACTTC.